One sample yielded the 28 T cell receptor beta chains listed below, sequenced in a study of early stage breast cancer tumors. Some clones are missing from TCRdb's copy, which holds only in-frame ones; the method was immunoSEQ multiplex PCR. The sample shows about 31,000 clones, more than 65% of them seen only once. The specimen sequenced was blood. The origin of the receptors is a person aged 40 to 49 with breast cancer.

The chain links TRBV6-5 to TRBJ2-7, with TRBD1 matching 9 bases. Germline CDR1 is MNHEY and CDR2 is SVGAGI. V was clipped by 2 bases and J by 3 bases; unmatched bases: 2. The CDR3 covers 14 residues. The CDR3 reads CASSYGGQGYEQYF. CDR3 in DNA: TGTGCCAGCAGTTACGGGGGACAGGGCTACGAGCAGTACTTC.

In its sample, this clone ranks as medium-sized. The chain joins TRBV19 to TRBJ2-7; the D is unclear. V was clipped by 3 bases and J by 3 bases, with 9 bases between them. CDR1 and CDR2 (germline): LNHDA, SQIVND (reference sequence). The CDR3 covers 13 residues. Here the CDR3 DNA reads TGTGCCAGTAGTATCGGTCCGAGCTACGAGCAGTACTTC. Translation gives CASSIGPSYEQYF.

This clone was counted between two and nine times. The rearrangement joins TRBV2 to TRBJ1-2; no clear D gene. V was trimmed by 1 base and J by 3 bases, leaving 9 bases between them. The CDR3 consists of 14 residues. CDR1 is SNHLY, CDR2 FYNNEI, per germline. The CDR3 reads CASSEGEQYYGYTF. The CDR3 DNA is TGTGCCAGCAGTGAAGGAGAACAGTACTATGGCTACACCTTC.

The CDR3 sequence is CASSLRLAETQYF. The CDR3 DNA reads TGTGCCAGCAGCTTAAGGCTAGCGGAGACCCAGTACTTC. V gene TRBV11-3 combines with J gene TRBJ2-5; perhaps TRBD2 as D (6 bases). Trimming took 2 bases from V and 5 from J, leaving 9 bases between them. Germline CDR1 and CDR2: SGHNT and YENEEA. The CDR3 runs 13 residues.

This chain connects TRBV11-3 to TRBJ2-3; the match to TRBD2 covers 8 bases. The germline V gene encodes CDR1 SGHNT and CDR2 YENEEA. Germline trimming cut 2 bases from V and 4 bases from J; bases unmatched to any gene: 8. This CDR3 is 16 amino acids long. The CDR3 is CASSLFVGREADTQYF. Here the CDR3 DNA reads TGTGCCAGCAGCTTATTTGTCGGGAGGGAGGCAGATACGCAGTATTTT.

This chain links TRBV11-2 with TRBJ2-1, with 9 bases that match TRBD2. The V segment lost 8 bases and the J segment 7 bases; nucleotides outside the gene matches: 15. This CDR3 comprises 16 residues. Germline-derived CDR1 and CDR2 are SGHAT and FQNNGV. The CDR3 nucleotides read TGTGCCAGCGGAAGGATTGGCGGGAGGGTTAGGAATGAGCAGTTCTTC. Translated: CASGRIGGRVRNEQFF.

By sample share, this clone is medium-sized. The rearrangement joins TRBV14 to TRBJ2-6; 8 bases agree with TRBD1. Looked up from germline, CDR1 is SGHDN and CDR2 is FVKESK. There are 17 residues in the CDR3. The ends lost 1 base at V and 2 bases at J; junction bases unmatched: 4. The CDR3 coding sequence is TGTGCCAGCAGCCAAGGGACAGGGCGAACTGGGGCCAACGTCCTGACTTTC. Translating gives CASSQGTGRTGANVLTF.

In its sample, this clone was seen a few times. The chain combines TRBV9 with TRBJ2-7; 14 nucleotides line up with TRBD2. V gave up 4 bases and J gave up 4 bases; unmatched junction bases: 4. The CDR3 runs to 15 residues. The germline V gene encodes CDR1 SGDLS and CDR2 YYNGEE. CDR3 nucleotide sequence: TGTGCCAGCAGCCCAGGACTAGCGGGGGGATACGAGCAGTACTTC. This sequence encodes CASSPGLAGGYEQYF.

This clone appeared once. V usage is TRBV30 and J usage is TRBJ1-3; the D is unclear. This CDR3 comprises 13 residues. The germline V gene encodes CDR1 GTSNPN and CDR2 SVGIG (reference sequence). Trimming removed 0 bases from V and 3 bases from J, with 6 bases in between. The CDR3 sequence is CAWSVAVGNTIYF. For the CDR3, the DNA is TGTGCCTGGAGTGTGGCAGTTGGAAACACCATATATTTT.

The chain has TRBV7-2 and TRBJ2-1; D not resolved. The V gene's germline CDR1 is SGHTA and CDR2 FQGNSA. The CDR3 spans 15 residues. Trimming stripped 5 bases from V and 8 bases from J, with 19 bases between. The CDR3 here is CASSKSAVSRDEQFF. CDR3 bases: TGTGCCAGCAGCAAATCGGCCGTCTCTAGGGATGAGCAGTTCTTC.

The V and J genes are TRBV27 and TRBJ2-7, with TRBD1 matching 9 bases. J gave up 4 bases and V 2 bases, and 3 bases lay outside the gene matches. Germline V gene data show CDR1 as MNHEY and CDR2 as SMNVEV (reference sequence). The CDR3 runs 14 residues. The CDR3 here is CASSLGDRVYEQYF. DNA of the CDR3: TGTGCCAGCAGTTTAGGGGACAGGGTATACGAGCAGTACTTC.

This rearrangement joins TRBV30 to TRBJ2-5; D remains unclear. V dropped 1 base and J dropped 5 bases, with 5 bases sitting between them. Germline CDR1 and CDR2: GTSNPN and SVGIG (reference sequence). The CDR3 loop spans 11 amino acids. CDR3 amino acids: CAWSAMETQYF. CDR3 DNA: TGTGCCTGGAGTGCCATGGAGACCCAGTACTTC.

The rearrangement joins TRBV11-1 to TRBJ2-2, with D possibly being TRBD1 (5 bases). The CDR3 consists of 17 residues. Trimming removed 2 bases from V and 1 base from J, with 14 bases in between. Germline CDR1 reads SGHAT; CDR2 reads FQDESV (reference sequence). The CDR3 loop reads CASSLTGTGMNTGELFF. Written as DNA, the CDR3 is TGTGCCAGCAGCTTAACTGGCACAGGTATGAACACCGGGGAGCTGTTTTTT.

The CDR3 coding sequence is TGTGCCAGCAGCTACAGGGACCATGAGCAGTTCTTC. It encodes CASSYRDHEQFF. The gene calls are TRBV5-6 and TRBJ2-1, with TRBD1 as a possible D gene (6 bases). Trimming took off 3 bases at V and 8 bases at J, with 9 bases between the two ends. The CDR3 covers 12 residues. Germline V lookup: CDR1 SGHDT, CDR2 YYEEEE. Full variable domain (outside the CDR3, taken from reference TRBV5-6 and TRBJ2-1): DAGVTQSPTHLIKTRGQQVTLRCSPKSGHDTVSWYQQALGQGPQFIFQYYEEEERQRGNFPDRFSGHQFPNYSSELNVNALLLGDSALYLCASSYRDHEQFFGPGTRLTVL.

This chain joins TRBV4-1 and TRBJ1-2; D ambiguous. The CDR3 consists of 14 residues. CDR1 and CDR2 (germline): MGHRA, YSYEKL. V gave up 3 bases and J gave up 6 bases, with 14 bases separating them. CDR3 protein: CASSHRTGLDGYTF. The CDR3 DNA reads TGCGCCAGCAGCCATCGCACGGGGTTGGATGGCTACACCTTC.

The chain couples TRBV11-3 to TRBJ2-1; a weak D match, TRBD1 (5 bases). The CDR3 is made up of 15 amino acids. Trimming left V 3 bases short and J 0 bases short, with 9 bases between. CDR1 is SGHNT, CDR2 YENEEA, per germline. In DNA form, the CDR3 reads TGTGCCAGCAGCTTGGGGCAGAGCTCCTACAATGAGCAGTTCTTC. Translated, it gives CASSLGQSSYNEQFF.

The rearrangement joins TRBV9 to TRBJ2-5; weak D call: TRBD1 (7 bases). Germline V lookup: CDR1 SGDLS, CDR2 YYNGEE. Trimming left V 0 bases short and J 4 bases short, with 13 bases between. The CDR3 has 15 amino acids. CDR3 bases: TGTGCCAGCAGCGTAGCAGGGGGGCGGGGAGAGACCCAGTACTTC. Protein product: CASSVAGGRGETQYF.

The CDR3 DNA is TGCGCCAGCAGTCTCGGGGGGAGTAGCGGGACACCCGGGGAGCTGTTTTTT. Encoded protein: CASSLGGSSGTPGELFF. J is TRBJ2-2 and V is TRBV23-1; 8 bases map to TRBD2. TRBV23-1 is an ORF, and what it does is uncertain. The CDR3 contains 17 residues. Germline trimming cut 4 bases from V and 6 bases from J; bases unmatched to any gene: 13.

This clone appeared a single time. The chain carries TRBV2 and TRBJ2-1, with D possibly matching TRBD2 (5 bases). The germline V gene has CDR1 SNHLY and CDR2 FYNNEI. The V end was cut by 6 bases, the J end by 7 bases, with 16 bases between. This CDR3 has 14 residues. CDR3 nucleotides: TGTGCCAGCAGCCATGGGAGAGGTGCGAATGAGCAGTTCTTC. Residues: CASSHGRGANEQFF.

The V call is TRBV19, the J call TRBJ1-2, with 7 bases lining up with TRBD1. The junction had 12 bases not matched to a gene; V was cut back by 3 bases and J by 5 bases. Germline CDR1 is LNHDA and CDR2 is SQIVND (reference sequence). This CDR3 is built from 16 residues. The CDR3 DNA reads TGTGCCAGTAGTATGAGACAGGGAGCCTTCGGGTATGGCTACACCTTC. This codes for CASSMRQGAFGYGYTF.

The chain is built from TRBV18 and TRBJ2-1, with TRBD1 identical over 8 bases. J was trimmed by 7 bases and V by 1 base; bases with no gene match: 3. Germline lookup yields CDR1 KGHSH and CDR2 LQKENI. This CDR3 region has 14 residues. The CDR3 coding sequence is TGTGCCAGCTCACCACGGGACAGGACTAATGAGCAGTTCTTC. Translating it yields CASSPRDRTNEQFF.

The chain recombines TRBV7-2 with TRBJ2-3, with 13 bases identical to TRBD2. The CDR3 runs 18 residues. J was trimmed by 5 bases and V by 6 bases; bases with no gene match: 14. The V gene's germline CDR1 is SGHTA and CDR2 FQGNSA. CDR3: CASRLTSGRAEVLDTQYF. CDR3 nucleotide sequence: TGTGCCAGCAGGTTAACTAGCGGGAGGGCCGAGGTGCTAGATACGCAGTATTTT.

The CDR3 coding sequence is TGCGCCAGCAGCCGGGGGGGCCTGGTGCACTCTGGAAACACCATATATTTT. Protein sequence: CASSRGGLVHSGNTIYF. The chain uses TRBV4-1 and TRBJ1-3; a possible D gene is TRBD1 (6 bases). Looked up from germline, CDR1 is MGHRA and CDR2 is YSYEKL. CDR3 length equals 17 residues. V was trimmed by 4 bases and J by 0 bases, leaving 16 bases between them.

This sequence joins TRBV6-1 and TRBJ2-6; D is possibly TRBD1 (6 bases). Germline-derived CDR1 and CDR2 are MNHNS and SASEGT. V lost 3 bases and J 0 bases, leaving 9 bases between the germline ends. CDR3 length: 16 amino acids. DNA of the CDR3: TGTGCCAGCAGTGAGATAGGGGGCTCTGGGGCCAACGTCCTGACTTTC. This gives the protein CASSEIGGSGANVLTF.

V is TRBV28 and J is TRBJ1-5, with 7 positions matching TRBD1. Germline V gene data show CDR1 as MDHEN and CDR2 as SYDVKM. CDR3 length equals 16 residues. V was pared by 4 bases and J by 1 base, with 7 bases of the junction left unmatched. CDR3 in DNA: TGTGCCAGCAGTTGGACAGGTTATGTCAGCAATCAGCCCCAGCATTTT. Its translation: CASSWTGYVSNQPQHF. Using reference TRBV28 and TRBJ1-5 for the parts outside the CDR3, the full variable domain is DVKVTQSSRYLVKRTGEKVFLECVQDMDHENMFWYRQDPGLGLRLIYFSYDVKMKEKGDIPEGYSVSREKKERFSLILESASTNQTSMYLCASSWTGYVSNQPQHFGDGTRLSIL.

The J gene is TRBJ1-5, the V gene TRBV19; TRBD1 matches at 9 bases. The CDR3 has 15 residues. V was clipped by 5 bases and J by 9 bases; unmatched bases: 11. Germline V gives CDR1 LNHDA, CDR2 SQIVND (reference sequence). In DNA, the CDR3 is TGTGCCAGTAGTGTTGACGCACAGGGGGCGATGCCCCAGCATTTT. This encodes CASSVDAQGAMPQHF.

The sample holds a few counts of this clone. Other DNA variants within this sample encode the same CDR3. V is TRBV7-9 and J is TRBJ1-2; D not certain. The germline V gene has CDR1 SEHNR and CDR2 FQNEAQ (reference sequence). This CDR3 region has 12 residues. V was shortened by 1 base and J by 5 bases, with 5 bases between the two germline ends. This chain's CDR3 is CASSLGGYGYTF. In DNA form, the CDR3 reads TGTGCCAGCAGCTTAGGAGGGTATGGCTACACCTTC.

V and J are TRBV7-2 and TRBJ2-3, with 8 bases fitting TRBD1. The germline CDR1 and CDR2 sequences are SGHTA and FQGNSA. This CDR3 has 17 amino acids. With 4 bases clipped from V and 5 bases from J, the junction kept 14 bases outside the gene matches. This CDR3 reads CASSSNPTGTGLDTQYF. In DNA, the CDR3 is TGTGCCAGCAGCTCTAACCCCACCGGGACAGGATTAGATACGCAGTATTTT.